Listed below are T cell receptor beta chains from one sample, sequenced in a study of T cells after posttransplantation cyclophosphamide. TCRdb's copy holds only in-frame clones and misses some; the assay was immunoSEQ multiplex PCR. The sample consists of roughly 7,200 clones, approximately 98% of them appearing once. Sequences were obtained from naive CD8+ T cells sorted from PBMCs. The source is a woman aged 25 to 39 in good health and a related stem cell transplant donor. CDR3s include the opening cysteine and the closing phenylalanine or tryptophan. Each record gives: J gene, D gene, clone size, V gene, CDR3 protein, CDR3 DNA. D genes are given only for firm matches. Clone size is given for some rows only: seen once, a few or many times, or a class if the clone is expanded.

>TRBJ1-1|TRBD1|-|TRBV27
CASKGTGREAFF
TGTGCCAGCAAGGGGACAGGCCGGGAAGCTTTCTTT
>TRBJ2-3|TRBD2|-|TRBV5-4
CASSLSGGGPDTQYF
TGTGCCAGCAGCTTGTCTGGCGGGGGGCCAGATACGCAGTATTTT
>TRBJ2-7|TRBD2|-|TRBV7-9
CASSLVAGDAYEQYF
TGTGCCAGCAGCTTAGTTGCGGGGGACGCCTACGAGCAGTACTTC
>TRBJ2-1|-|-|TRBV6-5
CASSYSEGGPYNEQFF
TGTGCCAGCAGTTACTCGGAGGGGGGGCCATACAATGAGCAGTTCTTC
>TRBJ2-3|-|-|TRBV12-2
CASRLSFSGGHTDTQYF
TGTGCAAGTCGCTTATCTTTTAGCGGGGGCCACACAGATACGCAGTATTTT
>TRBJ1-1|-|-|TRBV7-2
CASYFLQGHEAFF
TGTGCCAGCTACTTTCTCCAGGGGCATGAAGCTTTCTTT
>TRBJ2-7|TRBD1|-|TRBV28
CASSSVTGDFYEQYF
TGTGCCAGCAGTTCCGTGACAGGGGACTTCTACGAGCAGTACTTC
>TRBJ2-3|TRBD2|-|TRBV25-1
CASSPGLAGASTDTQYF
TGTGCCAGCAGTCCGGGACTAGCGGGAGCTAGCACAGATACGCAGTATTTT
>TRBJ2-7|-|-|TRBV7-9
CASSLNGYEQYF
TGTGCCAGCAGCTTAAACGGCTACGAGCAGTACTTC
>TRBJ2-3|-|-|TRBV5-4
CASSTGDTQYF
TGTGCCAGCAGTACCGGAGATACGCAGTATTTT
>TRBJ1-5|TRBD1|-|TRBV6-1
CASRGQGNQPQHF
TGTGCCAGCAGGGGACAGGGGAATCAGCCCCAGCATTTT
>TRBJ2-5|TRBD1|-|TRBV9
CASSTAGQGGETQYF
TGTGCCAGCAGCACAGCTGGACAGGGGGGTGAGACCCAGTACTTC
>TRBJ2-7|TRBD1|-|TRBV4-2
CASSQSAGTGYYEQYF
TGTGCCAGCAGCCAAAGCGCCGGGACAGGGTACTACGAGCAGTACTTC
>TRBJ1-1|-|-|TRBV27
CASSPTGMNTEAFF
TGTGCCAGCAGCCCAACAGGCATGAACACTGAAGCTTTCTTT
>TRBJ1-1|-|-|TRBV28
CASSLTRDTEAFF
TGTGCCAGCAGTTTAACCAGGGACACTGAAGCTTTCTTT
>TRBJ2-2|TRBD1|-|TRBV13
CASSPLQGVYTGELFF
TGTGCCAGCAGCCCCTTACAGGGGGTTTACACCGGGGAGCTGTTTTTT
>TRBJ1-5|-|-|TRBV27
CASSPAGLNQPQHF
TGTGCCAGCAGTCCAGCGGGCCTCAATCAGCCCCAGCATTTT
>TRBJ2-7|TRBD1|once|TRBV5-1
CASSSTGTGTPYEQYF
TGCGCCAGCAGCTCCACCGGGACAGGGACCCCCTACGAGCAGTACTTC
>TRBJ1-5|TRBD1|-|TRBV4-1
CASSTRTGSNQPQHF
TGCGCCAGCAGCACTCGGACAGGGTCCAATCAGCCCCAGCATTTT
>TRBJ2-1|-|-|TRBV9
CASSVAGTPYNEQFF
TGTGCCAGCAGCGTCGCCGGGACACCATACAATGAGCAGTTCTTC
>TRBJ2-1|TRBD2|-|TRBV7-6
CASSPGTSGGLFF
TGTGCCAGCAGCCCTGGGACTAGCGGGGGCCTGTTCTTC
>TRBJ2-1|-|-|TRBV5-1
CASSLTGEQFF
TGCGCCAGCAGCTTGACGGGTGAGCAGTTCTTC
>TRBJ2-3|TRBD2|-|TRBV7-6
CASSPQSGEQYF
TGTGCCAGCAGCCCCCAAAGCGGGGAGCAGTATTTT
>TRBJ2-3|-|-|TRBV4-3
CASGESFSSTDTQYF
TGCGCCAGCGGAGAGTCGTTTTCTAGCACAGATACGCAGTATTTT
>TRBJ2-5|TRBD1|-|TRBV5-6
CASSAQGEQETQYF
TGTGCCAGCAGCGCCCAGGGGGAGCAAGAGACCCAGTACTTC
>TRBJ2-7|TRBD1|-|TRBV9
CASSVDGTGGFEQYF
TGTGCCAGCAGCGTGGACGGGACAGGGGGCTTCGAGCAGTACTTC
>TRBJ2-7|-|-|TRBV2
CASSEESYEQYF
TGTGCCAGCAGTGAAGAGAGCTACGAGCAGTACTTC
>TRBJ1-1|-|-|TRBV28
CASISLGGDGEAFF
TGTGCCAGCATCTCGCTTGGAGGGGATGGTGAAGCTTTCTTT
>TRBJ1-6|TRBD1|-|TRBV9
CASSDRQGSPLHF
TGTGCCAGCAGCGACCGACAGGGTTCACCCCTCCACTTT
>TRBJ2-6|-|-|TRBV27
CASSLTGGANVLTF
TGTGCCAGCAGTTTAACGGGAGGGGCCAACGTCCTGACTTTC
>TRBJ1-4|-|once|TRBV10-1
CASTIGGDSNREKLFF
TGCGCCAGCACGATTGGCGGAGACTCTAATCGTGAAAAACTGTTTTTT
>TRBJ1-3|TRBD1|-|TRBV7-9
CASRDRENTIYF
TGTGCCAGCAGAGACAGGGAAAACACCATATATTTT
>TRBJ1-1|-|-|TRBV6-1
CASSETIIRVLNTEAFF
TGTGCCAGCAGTGAAACTATCATCCGGGTGTTAAACACTGAAGCTTTCTTT
>TRBJ1-3|-|once|TRBV15
CAIRRTNTIYF
TGTGCCATAAGGAGAACGAACACCATATATTTT
>TRBJ2-2|-|-|TRBV4-1
CASSLRAGVGNTGELFF
TGCGCCAGCAGCCTTAGGGCCGGGGTAGGGAACACCGGGGAGCTGTTTTTT
>TRBJ1-2|TRBD1|-|TRBV28
CASSPPGQGGYGYTF
TGTGCCAGCAGTCCGCCTGGACAGGGAGGTTATGGCTACACCTTC
>TRBJ2-4|-|-|TRBV19
CASSITGLAKNIQYF
TGTGCCAGTAGTATCACAGGGCTAGCCAAAAACATTCAGTACTTC
>TRBJ1-1|TRBD1|once|TRBV19
CASSISTGSEAFF
TGTGCCAGTAGTATCTCGACAGGGTCTGAAGCTTTCTTT
>TRBJ1-1|TRBD1|-|TRBV7-6
CASSFGQGLNTEAFF
TGTGCCAGCAGCTTTGGACAGGGCCTGAACACTGAAGCTTTCTTT
>TRBJ2-1|TRBD2|-|TRBV5-8
CASSTTSGQFNEQFF
TGTGCCAGCAGCACGACTAGCGGGCAGTTCAATGAGCAGTTCTTC
>TRBJ2-1|-|-|TRBV7-9
CASSTTGEGYNEQFF
TGTGCCAGCAGCACGACAGGGGAGGGGTACAACGAGCAGTTCTTC
>TRBJ1-5|-|-|TRBV5-4
CASSLIWTGNQPQHF
TGTGCCAGCAGCTTAATTTGGACGGGGAATCAGCCCCAGCATTTT
>TRBJ2-1|-|-|TRBV12-5
CASGSPVNEQFF
TGTGCTAGTGGTTCGCCGGTTAATGAGCAGTTCTTC
>TRBJ2-7|TRBD1|-|TRBV7-6
CASSPRDRLGEQYF
TGTGCCAGCAGCCCCCGGGACAGGCTAGGCGAGCAGTACTTC
>TRBJ1-3|-|-|TRBV12-5
CASGSSNTIYF
TGTGCTAGTGGTTCTAGCAACACCATATATTTT
>TRBJ2-3|-|once|TRBV7-6
CASSSKTGPQKDTQYF
TGTGCCAGCAGCTCAAAAACAGGGCCCCAAAAGGATACGCAGTATTTT
>TRBJ2-7|-|-|TRBV27
CASSLHRVPYEQYF
TGTGCCAGCAGTTTACACAGGGTTCCCTACGAGCAGTACTTC
>TRBJ1-2|-|-|TRBV29-1
CSVEDFSYGYTF
TGCAGCGTTGAAGATTTCTCCTATGGCTACACCTTC
>TRBJ1-1|TRBD1|-|TRBV5-1
CASSLGATGTDTEAFF
TGCGCCAGCAGCTTGGGGGCGACAGGGACAGACACTGAAGCTTTCTTT
>TRBJ2-7|-|-|TRBV28
CASSHRQATYEQYF
TGTGCCAGCAGCCACCGACAGGCGACCTACGAGCAGTACTTC
>TRBJ2-7|-|-|TRBV10-3
CAISVKGLIYEQYF
TGTGCCATCAGTGTGAAGGGGCTTATCTACGAGCAGTACTTC
>TRBJ2-1|-|-|TRBV15
CATSRATAHGEQFF
TGTGCCACCAGCAGAGCGACAGCCCATGGTGAGCAGTTCTTC
>TRBJ1-2|-|-|TRBV27
CASSDGLYGYTF
TGTGCCAGCAGCGACGGGTTATATGGCTACACCTTC
>TRBJ1-2|TRBD1|once|TRBV19
CASSPGGQGAFVTDGYTF
TGTGCCAGTAGCCCTGGGGGGCAGGGGGCCTTTGTCACGGATGGCTACACCTTC
>TRBJ1-4|TRBD1|-|TRBV4-3
CASSQGQGYEKLFF
TGCGCCAGCAGCCAGGGACAGGGATATGAAAAACTGTTTTTT
>TRBJ1-1|-|-|TRBV5-6
CASSPSSTVLPEAFF
TGTGCCAGCAGCCCGTCTTCGACAGTACTTCCTGAAGCTTTCTTT